The 29 T cell receptor beta chains given below trace back to one sample, sequenced in a study of blood T cell repertoires in COVID-19. Sequenced by immunoSEQ multiplex PCR; TCRdb stores in-frame clones only, minus some. Of about 250,000 clones in the sample, roughly 83% are singletons; the top ten hold approximately 6%. Specimen: peripheral blood. All receptors come from a woman of 80 years or more with COVID-19, enrolled during active disease.

The chain joins TRBV12-5 to TRBJ2-3; 8 nucleotides line up with TRBD2. V shed 1 base, J shed 5 bases, and the junction held 8 bases outside the gene matches. Germline V gene data show CDR1 as LGHNT and CDR2 as FRNRAP. The CDR3 covers 16 residues. The CDR3 here is CASGLASGGRRDTQYF. The CDR3 DNA follows: TGTGCTAGTGGTTTGGCAAGCGGGGGCCGGCGAGATACGCAGTATTTT.

This chain links TRBV6-5 with TRBJ1-2, with TRBD1 identical over 10 bases. This CDR3 has 15 residues. Germline V lookup: CDR1 MNHEY, CDR2 SVGAGI. The V gene end was trimmed by 4 bases and the J gene end by 2 bases; junction bases not matched to a gene: 4. The CDR3 DNA reads TGTGCCAGCAGTTCTCCGGGACAGGGGAACTATGGCTACACCTTC. Residues: CASSSPGQGNYGYTF.

A few counts support this clone. This rearrangement joins TRBV30 to TRBJ2-5; D gene uncertain. This CDR3 region has 13 residues. Germline loops: CDR1 GTSNPN, CDR2 SVGIG (reference sequence). Trimming took 0 bases from V and 5 from J, leaving 10 bases between them. The CDR3 DNA follows: TGTGCCTGGAGTGTAGCTAACGCGGAGACCCAGTACTTC. This codes for CAWSVANAETQYF.

The V and J genes are TRBV5-1 and TRBJ1-1; D call uncertain. Germline V lookup: CDR1 SGHRS, CDR2 YFSETQ. The CDR3 runs 14 residues. Between the trimmed V and J ends, which lost 0 bases and 3 bases, there was a span of 9 bases. The chain's CDR3 is CASSLGGKDTEAFF. In DNA, the CDR3 is TGCGCCAGCAGCTTGGGAGGTAAGGACACTGAAGCTTTCTTT.

The V call is TRBV6-1, the J call TRBJ2-5, with D possibly TRBD2 on 6 matching bases. The germline V gene encodes CDR1 MNHNS and CDR2 SASEGT. Trimming took 5 bases from V and 5 from J, leaving 18 bases between them. This CDR3 region has 15 residues. The CDR3 DNA sequence: TGTGCCAGCAGTTGGACTACCTACCTGACGGAGACCCAGTACTTC. This codes for CASSWTTYLTETQYF.

V gene TRBV6-2 or TRBV6-3 combines with J gene TRBJ2-7; 7 positions agree with TRBD1. After removal of 4 bases from V and 2 bases from J, the junction contained 2 bases not matched to a gene. Germline CDR1 and CDR2: MNHEY and SVGEGT. This CDR3 is built from 13 residues. In nucleotides, the CDR3 is TGTGCCAGCAGTTCGAGGGGGCCCTACGAGCAGTACTTC. This translates into CASSSRGPYEQYF.

The chain carries TRBV28 and TRBJ1-5; 8 nucleotides agree with TRBD1. In germline, CDR1 is MDHEN, CDR2 SYDVKM. This CDR3 is 17 amino acids long. J was trimmed by 1 base and V by 6 bases; bases with no gene match: 11. CDR3 DNA sequence: TGTGCCAGCAGGCCGACAGGGGCAGGTATAAGCAATCAGCCCCAGCATTTT. Its protein is CASRPTGAGISNQPQHF.

The rearrangement links TRBV3-1 (or the pseudogene TRBV3-2) to TRBJ1-2, with D possibly being TRBD1 (6 bases). This CDR3 contains 13 residues. Trimming removed 1 base at V and 13 bases at J, with 16 bases between. The germline V gene has CDR1 LGHDT and CDR2 YNNKEL (reference sequence). In DNA form, the CDR3 reads TGTGCCAGCAGCCAAGTCCCAGGGGCCGCTGCCACCTTC. It specifies CASSQVPGAAATF.

This clone was counted a single time. The chain couples TRBV7-9 to TRBJ2-5, with D perhaps matching TRBD2 (6 bases). V shed 1 base and J shed 5 bases, with 14 bases lying between them. The CDR3 loop spans 15 amino acids. Germline V gene data show CDR1 as SEHNR and CDR2 as FQNEAQ (reference sequence). CDR3 protein: CASSLVGGDGETQYF. The CDR3 bases are TGTGCCAGCAGCTTAGTCGGCGGGGATGGGGAGACCCAGTACTTC.

This clone was seen only a few times. The J gene is TRBJ1-1, the V gene TRBV24-1, with 12 positions matching TRBD1. Per the germline V gene, CDR1 is KGHDR and CDR2 is SFDVKD. The ends lost 2 bases at V and 3 bases at J; junction bases unmatched: 3. There are 16 residues in the CDR3. The CDR3: CATSDSGTGGYTEAFF. DNA for the CDR3: TGTGCCACCAGTGATTCCGGGACAGGGGGCTACACTGAAGCTTTCTTT.

V gene TRBV7-9 combines with J gene TRBJ2-3; TRBD2 aligns across 14 bases. The CDR3 extends over 14 amino acids. Per germline, CDR1 SEHNR and CDR2 FQNEAQ (reference sequence). The J segment lost 3 bases and the V segment lost 8 bases, leaving 1 base of the junction unmatched. The CDR3 spells CASGLAGGTDTQYF. In nucleotides, the CDR3 is TGTGCCAGCGGACTAGCGGGGGGAACAGATACGCAGTATTTT. Full variable domain (missing parts from reference TRBV7-9 and TRBJ2-3): DTGVSQNPRHKITKRGQNVTFRCDPISEHNRLYWYRQTLGQGPEFLTYFQNEAQLEKSRLLSDRFSAERPKGSFSTLEIQRTEQGDSAMYLCASGLAGGTDTQYFGPGTRLTVL.

On this clone: Other DNA sequences from this sample encode an identical CDR3 as well. The V call is TRBV18, the J call TRBJ2-3; D is uncertain. Germline CDR1 KGHSH, CDR2 LQKENI. Trimming stripped 6 bases from V and 3 bases from J, with 13 bases between. The CDR3 has 14 residues. The CDR3 nucleotides are TGTGCCAGCTCGCCCCGAGGCGGAACAGATACGCAGTATTTT. It codes for CASSPRGGTDTQYF.

V and J are TRBV7-2 and TRBJ1-4; TRBD1 might be the D (5 bases). The V gene lost 1 base and the J gene lost 2 bases, with 11 bases spanning the gap. The CDR3 runs to 16 residues. Per germline, CDR1 SGHTA and CDR2 FQGNSA. The CDR3 DNA reads as TGTGCCAGCAGCTTAGGAGTGACAGTGACTAATGAAAAACTGTTTTTT. Residues: CASSLGVTVTNEKLFF.

CDR3 DNA sequence: TGTGCCAGCAGTGGATCAGGCACCGGGGAGCTGTTTTTT. It codes for CASSGSGTGELFF. The rearrangement joins TRBV2 to TRBJ2-2, with no clear D. Between the trimmed V and J ends, which lost 4 bases and 4 bases, there was a span of 7 bases. Germline-derived CDR1 and CDR2 are SNHLY and FYNNEI. This CDR3 is 13 amino acids long.

The chain employs TRBV19 and TRBJ2-3; no firm D call. Trimming cost V 6 bases and J 2 bases, with 6 bases left between them. Germline V CDR1 and CDR2: LNHDA, SQIVND (reference sequence). The CDR3 spans 12 residues. CDR3 sequence: CASSLATDTQYF. CDR3 nucleotide sequence: TGTGCCAGTAGCTTAGCCACAGATACGCAGTATTTT.

The table lists this clone with a count of one. The genes are TRBV7-2 and TRBJ2-1; TRBD1 is a possible D gene (5 bases). The V and J ends lost 1 base and 9 bases respectively, with 19 bases between them. Germline V gene lookup returns CDR1 SGHTA and CDR2 FQGNSA. CDR3 length: 16 residues. CDR3 residues: CASSLVTGLGDREQFF. The CDR3 DNA reads as TGTGCCAGCAGCTTAGTTACCGGCCTAGGGGATCGTGAGCAGTTCTTC. Variable domain in full (rest from reference TRBV7-2 and TRBJ2-1): GAGVSQSPSNKVTEKGKDVELRCDPISGHTALYWYRQSLGQGLEFLIYFQGNSAPDKSGLPSDRFSAERTGGSVSTLTIQRTQQEDSAVYLCASSLVTGLGDREQFFGPGTRLTVL.

The gene calls are TRBV4-1 and TRBJ2-1, with unresolved D. CDR1 is MGHRA and CDR2 is YSYEKL in the germline V gene. This CDR3 spans 14 amino acids. Between the trimmed V and J ends, which lost 2 bases and 6 bases, there was a span of 11 bases. The DNA of the CDR3 is TGCGCCAGCAGCCAACTTACGAGAAGCAATGAGCAGTTCTTC. As protein: CASSQLTRSNEQFF.

Only one count was recorded for this clone. V and J are TRBV10-3 and TRBJ2-7, with TRBD2 identical over 12 bases. V shed 2 bases, J shed 4 bases, and the junction held 3 bases outside the gene matches. The CDR3 has 15 amino acids. Germline V gene data show CDR1 as ENHRY and CDR2 as SYGVKD. This CDR3 is CAISETSGGTYEQYF. CDR3 nucleotide sequence: TGTGCCATCAGTGAGACTAGCGGGGGGACTTACGAGCAGTACTTC.

CDR3 nucleotide sequence: TGCAGTGCTACTGACCCCGGACAGGGTCTGGGCAATCAGCCCCAGCATTTT. The encoded protein is CSATDPGQGLGNQPQHF. This chain connects TRBV20-1 to TRBJ1-5; 8 bases are shared with TRBD1. Germline V CDR1 and CDR2: DFQATT, SNEGSKA (reference sequence). Trimming cost V 4 bases and J 2 bases; bases outside gene matches: 13. The CDR3 is made up of 17 amino acids.

This chain joins TRBV5-1 and TRBJ1-3, with D unclear. V shed 6 bases and J shed 3 bases, with 10 bases lying between them. This CDR3 comprises 13 residues. The germline gives CDR1 SGHRS, CDR2 YFSETQ. The CDR3, as DNA: TGCGCCAGCAAGGTCGGGGTTGGAAACACCATATATTTT. It is translated as CASKVGVGNTIYF. The variable domain in full, completed from reference TRBV5-1 and TRBJ1-3, reads KAGVTQTPRYLIKTRGQQVTLSCSPISGHRSVSWYQQTPGQGLQFLFEYFSETQRNKGNFPGRFSGRQFSNSRSEMNVSTLELGDSALYLCASKVGVGNTIYFGEGSWLTVV.

This rearrangement joins TRBV5-1 to TRBJ2-7; a weak D match, TRBD1 (6 bases). Deletions cut 9 bases from V and 3 bases from J, with 19 bases between. Germline lookup yields CDR1 SGHRS and CDR2 YFSETQ. The CDR3 is 14 amino acids. The CDR3 here is CANLPRGGIYEQYF. The CDR3 nucleotides are TGCGCCAACTTACCCAGGGGCGGAATCTACGAGCAGTACTTC.

CDR3 region: CASSFRQGGSSTEAFF. CDR3 DNA sequence: TGTGCCAGCAGCTTCCGACAGGGGGGCTCCTCCACTGAAGCTTTCTTT. This chain uses TRBV11-2 with TRBJ1-1, with 9 bases fitting TRBD1. This CDR3 spans 16 amino acids. Germline V gene lookup returns CDR1 SGHAT and CDR2 FQNNGV. Trimming took 3 bases from V and 4 from J; bases not matched to a gene: 9.

The chain is built from TRBV4-3 and TRBJ1-4; no clear D. Germline loops: CDR1 LGHNA, CDR2 YSLEER. The CDR3 is made up of 15 amino acids. V was pared by 0 bases and J by 9 bases, with 14 bases between. This CDR3 reads CASSQEATSRKKLFF. The CDR3 DNA sequence: TGCGCCAGCAGCCAAGAGGCGACTTCCCGGAAAAAACTGTTTTTT.

This chain joins TRBV28 and TRBJ1-3; D unresolved. Trimming left V 6 bases short and J 3 bases short, with 6 bases between. The V gene's germline CDR1 is MDHEN and CDR2 SYDVKM. This CDR3 spans 12 amino acids. The CDR3 spells CASRADGNTIYF. In DNA, the CDR3 is TGTGCCAGCAGGGCAGATGGAAACACCATATATTTT.

This clone was observed a single time. The V gene is TRBV4-1, the J gene TRBJ1-5; D might be TRBD1 (6 bases). This CDR3 has 19 amino acids. The V end lost 4 bases, the J end lost 3 bases, and 25 bases lay between the germline ends. Germline V gene lookup returns CDR1 MGHRA and CDR2 YSYEKL. CDR3 sequence reads: CASSPHSLQGRGTNQPQHF. Written as DNA, the CDR3 is TGCGCCAGCAGCCCACATTCTTTACAGGGCAGAGGTACCAATCAGCCCCAGCATTTT.

The chain joins TRBV19 to TRBJ1-4; 7 positions agree with TRBD1. J lost 4 bases, V lost 4 bases, and 9 bases had no gene match. CDR3 length: 16 residues. Germline CDR1 and CDR2: LNHDA and SQIVND (reference sequence). The CDR3 region is CASSRIDRADNEKLFF. The CDR3, as DNA: TGTGCCAGTAGTAGAATCGACAGGGCGGATAATGAAAAACTGTTTTTT.

This sequence joins TRBV3-1 (or the pseudogene TRBV3-2) and TRBJ1-6, with D possibly TRBD1 on 6 matching bases. The V and J ends lost 4 bases and 9 bases respectively, with 10 bases between them. The length of the CDR3 is 13 residues. Germline CDR1 LGHDT, CDR2 YNNKEL (reference sequence). CDR3 region: CASSLQGGSPLHF. CDR3 DNA sequence: TGTGCCAGCAGCCTACAGGGTGGTTCACCCCTCCACTTT.

The chain has TRBV27 and TRBJ2-2, with 8 bases lining up with TRBD1. Trimming removed 2 bases from V and 6 bases from J; junction bases left unmatched: 8. The CDR3 covers 16 residues. Germline CDR1 is MNHEY and CDR2 is SMNVEV (reference sequence). CDR3 nucleotides: TGTGCCAGCAGTTTAGGACAGGGTCCCTACGCCGGGGAGCTGTTTTTT. Amino acid sequence: CASSLGQGPYAGELFF.

V is TRBV30 and J is TRBJ1-4, with 7 positions matching TRBD1. The V segment lost 4 bases and the J segment 0 bases; nucleotides outside the gene matches: 2. CDR3 length: 14 amino acids. Germline loops: CDR1 GTSNPN, CDR2 SVGIG (reference sequence). CDR3 sequence: CAWTGQATNEKLFF. CDR3 nucleotide sequence: TGTGCCTGGACCGGACAGGCAACTAATGAAAAACTGTTTTTT. Using reference TRBV30 and TRBJ1-4 for the parts outside the CDR3, the full variable domain is SQTIHQWPATLVQPVGSPLSLECTVEGTSNPNLYWYRQAAGRGLQLLFYSVGIGQISSEVPQNLSASRPQDRQFILSSKKLLLSDSGFYLCAWTGQATNEKLFFGSGTQLSVL.